The TCR beta chain under discussion was sequenced for a study of T cell responses to AZD1222 COVID-19 vaccine. Using immunoSEQ multiplex PCR, the repertoire was profiled, and TCRdb retains in-frame clones only, with some absent. The sample includes around 120,000 clones, roughly 90% of them seen just once. General study findings and limits: Donor demographics were predominantly white British with a female majority; clonal diversity may be underestimated. Reportedly, close to half of spike-specific TCRs are directed against unmutated variant regions.

A word on this clone: The antigen remains undetermined.

The sequence was obtained from an adult in good health. The sequences come from peripheral blood, collected on day 0 of AZD1222 vaccination.

CDR3 nucleotides: TGTGCCAGCAGCCTACAGACAGGGGTTCACTATGGCTACACCTTC. It translates to CASSLQTGVHYGYTF. The chain is built from TRBV11-2 and TRBJ1-2; TRBD1 agrees at 8 bases. With V trimmed by 5 bases and J by 3 bases, 8 bases remained unmatched. CDR1 SGHAT and CDR2 FQNNGV come from the germline V gene. The CDR3 has 15 amino acids.